One and the same sample provided the 10 T cell receptor beta chains below, sequenced in a study of PD-L1 blockade in urothelial cancer. Assay used: immunoSEQ multiplex PCR; TCRdb lists only in-frame clones, some missing. The repertoire includes tens of thousands of clones, around 88% of them detected once, and about 14% sits in the top ten. The sample's time point: pretreatment peripheral blood. Here the sequenced sample was PBMCs, taken around atezolizumab (anti-PD-L1) treatment. The receptors stem from a woman aged 60-75 years with urothelial cancer.

J is TRBJ2-7 and V is TRBV4-1; 7 bases are a match to TRBD1. Germline values: CDR1 MGHRA, CDR2 YSYEKL. V lost 0 bases and J lost 3; bases outside the gene matches: 5. The CDR3 has 15 amino acids. The DNA for the CDR3 is TGCGCCAGCAGCCAAGAGTTGGGACAGAGCTACGAGCAGTACTTC. Encoded protein: CASSQELGQSYEQYF.

The rearrangement links TRBV5-6 to TRBJ2-7; D is ambiguous. Trimming removed 4 bases at V and 1 base at J, with 9 bases between. The germline CDR1 and CDR2 sequences are SGHDT and YYEEEE. The CDR3 is made up of 13 amino acids. Here the CDR3 reads CASSPVSSYEQYF. CDR3 sequence (DNA): TGTGCCAGCAGCCCAGTGTCGTCCTACGAGCAGTACTTC. Drawing the rest from reference TRBV5-6 and TRBJ2-7, the complete variable domain is DAGVTQSPTHLIKTRGQQVTLRCSPKSGHDTVSWYQQALGQGPQFIFQYYEEEERQRGNFPDRFSGHQFPNYSSELNVNALLLGDSALYLCASSPVSSYEQYFGPGTRLTVT.

The chain combines TRBV4-1 with TRBJ2-5; D not resolved. V was clipped by 1 base and J by 5 bases, with 11 bases between them. This CDR3 is built from 14 residues. Germline-derived CDR1 and CDR2 are MGHRA and YSYEKL. The CDR3: CASSQVGPSETQYF. Here the CDR3 DNA reads TGCGCCAGCAGCCAAGTGGGCCCTTCGGAGACCCAGTACTTC.

The chain joins TRBV2 to TRBJ1-2; 9 nucleotides match TRBD1. The V gene's germline CDR1 is SNHLY and CDR2 FYNNEI. The CDR3 is 13 amino acids. Unmatched junction bases numbered 2, after V lost 6 bases and J lost 3 bases. CDR3: CASRGQGDYGYTF. Written as DNA, the CDR3 is TGTGCCAGCAGGGGACAGGGTGACTATGGCTACACCTTC.

The chain joins TRBV28 to TRBJ2-7; D possibly corresponds to TRBD1 (6 bases). This CDR3 is built from 14 residues. With 5 bases removed from V and 6 bases from J, the gap between germline ends came to 17 bases. Germline V gives CDR1 MDHEN, CDR2 SYDVKM. The CDR3 coding sequence is TGTGCCAGCAGTGTCCCCACAGGGCCGCCCGAGCAGTACTTC. This translates into CASSVPTGPPEQYF.

The CDR3 loop reads CASSLDSGSPLHF. DNA for the CDR3: TGTGCCAGCAGCTTGGATTCGGGTTCACCCCTCCACTTT. The gene calls are TRBV5-4 and TRBJ1-6; no definite D call. Trimming removed 0 bases at V and 9 bases at J, with 7 bases between. Germline-derived CDR1 and CDR2 are SGHNT and YYREEE (reference sequence). The CDR3 is made up of 13 amino acids.

The V call is TRBV21-1, the J call TRBJ1-2. TRBV21-1 is reported as a pseudogene. The CDR3 contains 16 residues. CDR3 sequence reads: CASSKAPSGANYGYTF. The DNA for the CDR3 is TGTGCCAGCAGCAAAGCCCCCTCCGGAGCTAACTATGGCTACACCTTC.

At least ten counts were recorded for this clone. The rearrangement uses TRBV4-2 and TRBJ2-7; the D is unclear. This CDR3 spans 15 amino acids. V shed 0 bases and J shed 0 bases, with 9 bases lying between them. From germline, CDR1 is LGHNA and CDR2 YNFKEQ. The CDR3 loop reads CASSQEADSSYEQYF. CDR3 sequence (DNA): TGTGCCAGCAGCCAAGAGGCGGATAGCTCCTACGAGCAGTACTTC.

V is TRBV19 and J is TRBJ1-1; a weak D match, TRBD1 (5 bases). Germline assignment: CDR1 LNHDA and CDR2 SQIVND (reference sequence). The CDR3 length is 15 residues. With 3 bases removed from V and 3 bases from J, the gap between germline ends came to 14 bases. CDR3 bases: TGTGCCAGTAGTATGGTAGCGGGGGTATACACTGAAGCTTTCTTT. It is translated as CASSMVAGVYTEAFF.

The chain links TRBV10-3 to TRBJ1-5; D gene uncertain. Germline V gene sequence: CDR1 ENHRY, CDR2 SYGVKD. V lost 10 bases and J 4 bases, leaving 17 bases between the germline ends. This CDR3 is 14 amino acids long. CDR3 sequence: CATNSRTENQPQHF. The CDR3 DNA is TGTGCCACCAACTCCAGAACAGAAAATCAGCCCCAGCATTTT.